Included here is one T cell receptor (beta chain) sequence, with context. The antigen is undetermined. The sample comes from a study of OX40 agonist ivuxolimab in advanced cancers. Study findings and constraints: There were, on average, more expanded clones in CD8+ T cells than in CD4+.

Trimming cost V 5 bases and J 4 bases, with 15 bases left between them. Germline V gene lookup returns CDR1 SGHAT and CDR2 FQNNGV. The CDR3 totals 14 residues. Clones were sequenced by immunoSEQ multiplex PCR, and TCRdb holds only the in-frame ones, with some missing. The table has some 68,000 clones, about 90% seen once. This chain joins TRBV11-2 and TRBJ2-7; possible D gene TRBD1, 6 bases. The input for sequencing was CD4+ or CD8+ T cells sorted from blood, taken in a trial of the OX40 agonist ivuxolimab. The receptor was isolated from an adult with an advanced solid tumor such as melanoma, head and neck, liver or kidney cancer. CDR3 region: CASSPGTSLYEQYF. CDR3 in DNA: TGTGCCAGCAGCCCCGGGACAAGTTTGTACGAGCAGTACTTC.